Below, 9 T cell receptor beta chains from the same sample are listed, as sequenced in a study of vaccination and CD4 T cells after COVID-19 (dated by TCRdb to about 2022). Libraries were made using PCR. Reads for this sample came from an Illumina iSeq 100. TCRdb took the public reads, trimmed them with fastp at Q25, ran MiXCR for clone calling and kept in-frame beta chains. Under each unique CDR3 protein, matching rows form one entry showing the most common genes and DNA. Present in this sample are approximately 20,000 distinct CDR3 sequences, roughly 62% of which were seen just once. Around 1.1% of the sample is taken by the ten largest. The sequencing used CD4+ T cells from blood, collected before SARS-CoV-2 vaccination. The receptors stem from a human donor who had recovered from COVID-19.

This clonotype has just a few counts. CDR3 DNA sequence: TGTGCCAGCAGCTTCGTTGGACTAGCGGGAGACGAGCAGTACTTC. This gives the protein CASSFVGLAGDEQYF. The J gene is TRBJ2-7, the V gene TRBV7-9; TRBD2 aligns across 13 bases. The germline CDR1 and CDR2 sequences are SEHNR and FQNEAQ (reference sequence). CDR3 length: 15 residues. V was clipped by 3 bases and J by 5 bases; unmatched bases: 4.

The rearrangement uses TRBV7-2 and TRBJ1-2, with D unclear. The CDR3 sequence is 13 residues long. V was trimmed by 4 bases and J by 6 bases, leaving 12 bases between them. Germline loops: CDR1 SGHTA, CDR2 FQGNSA. The CDR3: CASSYRRADGYTF. The CDR3 DNA reads as TGTGCCAGCAGCTATCGACGTGCTGATGGCTACACCTTC.

This clonotype was counted a few times. A read error may account for a junction end that differs from germline. V and J are TRBV7-7 and TRBJ2-5, with D hard to call. Germline V lookup: CDR1 SSHAT, CDR2 FNYEAQ (reference sequence). The CDR3 is made up of 14 amino acids. In nucleotides, the CDR3 is TGTGCTAGCAGCTTAAGTGTCCGCCAAGAGACCCAGTACTTC. It yields the protein CASSLSVRQETQYF.

CDR3 nucleotides: TGTGCCAGCAGTTTGGGGAGATCGGTCTCCTACAATGAGCAGTTCTTC. As protein: CASSLGRSVSYNEQFF. The chain joins TRBV28 to TRBJ2-1; perhaps TRBD2 as D (5 bases). Germline V gene data show CDR1 as MDHEN and CDR2 as SYDVKM. V dropped 3 bases and J dropped 0 bases, with 12 bases sitting between them. CDR3 length equals 16 residues.

The chain's CDR3 is CASSPEPTHYSNQPQHF. In DNA, the CDR3 is TGTGCCAGCTCACCGGAGCCCACACATTATAGCAATCAGCCCCAGCATTTT. This chain uses TRBV18 with TRBJ1-5, with D unresolved. The CDR3 runs to 17 residues. Germline V CDR1 and CDR2: KGHSH, LQKENI. Between the trimmed V and J ends, which lost 3 bases and 0 bases, there was a span of 15 bases.

The sample holds one count of this clonotype. The V gene is TRBV20-1, the J gene TRBJ2-1; perhaps TRBD2 as D (6 bases). The CDR3 runs 16 residues. Germline V gene sequence: CDR1 DFQATT, CDR2 SNEGSKA (reference sequence). V gave up 0 bases and J gave up 8 bases, with 20 bases separating them. CDR3 sequence reads: CSARDPLTGVGDEQFF. CDR3 sequence (DNA): TGCAGTGCTAGAGACCCCCTAACGGGAGTTGGCGATGAGCAGTTCTTC.

This chain connects TRBV7-8 to TRBJ2-7; maybe TRBD1 (6 bases). Germline lookup yields CDR1 SGHVS and CDR2 FQNEAQ. The CDR3 is made up of 16 amino acids. Trimming left V 8 bases short and J 4 bases short, with 24 bases between. The CDR3 protein is CASANVMGADNYEQYF. The CDR3 nucleotides read TGTGCCAGCGCCAATGTGATGGGGGCAGATAATTACGAGCAGTACTTC.

The chain is built from TRBV6-5 and TRBJ2-7; 10 positions agree with TRBD1. Germline CDR1 and CDR2: MNHEY and SVGAGI. The CDR3 totals 21 residues. V was clipped by 2 bases and J by 3 bases; unmatched bases: 22. DNA for the CDR3: TGTGCCAGCAGTTACGCCTCACCGGGACAGGGGATTGAGAAAGCCAACTACGAGCAGTACTTC. This encodes CASSYASPGQGIEKANYEQYF.

The rearrangement joins TRBV20-1 to TRBJ1-1; TRBD1 matches at 8 bases. The germline CDR1 and CDR2 sequences are DFQATT and SNEGSKA (reference sequence). Losses at the gene ends were 6 bases for V and 0 bases for J; bases not matched to a gene: 6. The CDR3 extends over 14 amino acids. CDR3 sequence reads: CSAPRQGMNTEAFF. The CDR3 DNA follows: TGCAGTGCGCCGAGACAGGGGATGAACACTGAAGCTTTCTTT.